Included here is one T cell receptor (beta chain) sequence, with context. Its antigen is not yet known. The record has no base qualities; no much larger clone is one base away. The CDR3 runs 14 residues from the cysteine to the phenylalanine. Only CDR3 DNA remains: 42 bases, in frame from the first base. V is cut by 6 bases and J by 2 bases, and the space between the germline ends is 14 bases. The CDR1 and CDR2 encoded by the germline V gene are MDHEN and SYDVKM. The data belong to a study of graft-versus-host responses after intestinal transplantation (dated by TCRdb to about 2021). General notes on the study: Recipients received multivisceral, liver-intestinal, or isolated intestinal transplants. The cohort enrolled about two dozen intestinal transplant recipients including one retransplant, and 3 patients lacking pretransplant specimens were excluded. Rather than going through the commercial service, samples from three later patients were sequenced in-house on an Illumina MiSeq and processed with MiXCR. Alloreactive clones were identified by sequencing pre-transplant mixed lymphocyte reaction products and comparing them with unstimulated pre-transplant donor and recipient T cells. After intestinal transplantation, graft-versus-host and host-versus-graft alloreactive T cell clones were followed in the graft, circulation and bone marrow using bulk TCR-beta CDR3 sequencing. Donor T cell macrochimerism was defined as a peak of at least 4% donor T cells among recipient peripheral blood mononuclear cells. All recipients received anti-thymocyte globulin induction followed by maintenance tacrolimus and steroids for about three years.

Library creation used the immunoSEQ multiplex PCR assay. High-throughput TCR-beta CDR3 sequencing of genomic DNA from most patients was performed by Adaptive Biotechnologies. Per the source publication's procedure: TCR sequencing data for some 17 patients were retrieved from Adaptive's ImmunoSEQ software; a few other patients were processed with MiXCR and VDJtools. Because the origin of CDR3 nucleotide sequences shared between donor and recipient could not be assigned, those sequences were removed. To count as alloreactive, a clone needed at least 2-fold expansion over unstimulated cells and a minimum CFSE-low frequency of 0.002% (template counts) or 0.001% (read counts). Clones detected in sequenced pre-transplant spleen, lymph node, or MLR CFSE-low populations of the donor or recipient were defined as mappable. Cumulative frequency of alloreactive clones was calculated as a percentage of all sequences weighted by copy number. Drawn from immuneACCESS, this table holds only the in-frame rearrangements with V and J called that TCRdb kept. Clones are partly lost; checked studies trace under half to an unresolved V gene and leave the rest unexplained. V, J and clone size are taken as reported in that table, and D and trimming were inferred from the DNA itself. The sample table contains 20,000 to 25,000 clones; only one count was recorded for around 92% of them. The ten largest clones represent 43% of the sample.

On the study overall, not on this receptor specifically: The relatively low number and heterogeneity of intestinal transplant patients limited the conclusions. Early after transplant, peak levels of circulating GvH clones were associated with declines in HvG clones. GvH clones were found in recipient bone marrow, and some of the GvH clones appeared earlier in ileal mucosa or blood, which is consistent with an intestinal mucosal origin. In patients with donor T cell macrochimerism, the allografts had high GvH to HvG T cell clonal ratios.

Blood samples were collected up to 4 times in the first month after transplant and then at least monthly when available. The chain is made from TRBV28 and TRBJ2-7; D gene: possibly TRBD1, on 6 matching bases. Source: PBMCs, taken roughly 260 days after intestinal transplant. The TCR sequence derives from a human patient who received an intestinal transplant, so some T cells may come from the graft donor. CDR3 region: CASRWTEHAYEQYF. Read as DNA, the sequence is TGTGCCAGCAGGTGGACAGAGCACGCCTACGAGCAGTACTTC.